Each of the 28 T cell receptor beta chains below was sequenced from the same sample in a study of long-term antiretroviral therapy in people with HIV. With survey level as its setting, the immunoSEQ assay was v3.0. Sequencing used immunoSEQ multiplex PCR; TCRdb keeps in-frame clones, though not all of them. The table records over 25,000 clones, roughly 97% of them present only once. Sample: unsorted PBMCs, taken 7.6 years after starting antiretroviral therapy. The receptors derive from a man younger than 45 with HIV.

The chain joins TRBV5-4 to TRBJ2-3; D may be TRBD2 (6 bases). With 0 bases removed from V and 1 base from J, the gap between germline ends came to 12 bases. This CDR3 comprises 16 residues. In germline, CDR1 is SGHNT, CDR2 YYREEE (reference sequence). CDR3 DNA: TGTGCCAGCAGCTTGGATGGGGGGATCCGCACAGATACGCAGTATTTT. Translation: CASSLDGGIRTDTQYF. Based on the CDR3 plus reference TRBV5-4 and TRBJ2-3, the full variable domain is ETGVTQSPTHLIKTRGQQVTLRCSSQSGHNTVSWYQQALGQGPQFIFQYYREEENGRGNFPPRFSGLQFPNYSSELNVNALELDDSALYLCASSLDGGIRTDTQYFGPGTRLTVL.

The J gene is TRBJ2-5, the V gene TRBV5-1; D uncertain. Looked up from germline, CDR1 is SGHRS and CDR2 is YFSETQ. The V end lost 7 bases, the J end lost 0 bases, and 1 base lay between the germline ends. The CDR3 is made up of 10 amino acids. The CDR3 DNA follows: TGCGCCAGCTACCAAGAGACCCAGTACTTC. Protein product: CASYQETQYF.

The genes are TRBV9 and TRBJ2-5; 10 positions agree with TRBD2. Germline V CDR1 and CDR2: SGDLS, YYNGEE. J lost 5 bases, V lost 6 bases, and 10 bases had no gene match. The CDR3 length is 15 residues. In DNA, the CDR3 is TGTGCCAGCACGGCTAGCGGGGGTCTCGTGGAGACCCAGTACTTC. Translation: CASTASGGLVETQYF.

V usage is TRBV9 and J usage is TRBJ2-3; D is possibly TRBD1 (5 bases). This CDR3 comprises 16 residues. Trimming took off 0 bases at V and 4 bases at J, with 15 bases between the two ends. Germline V gives CDR1 SGDLS, CDR2 YYNGEE. The CDR3 nucleotides are TGTGCCAGCAGCGTAGAGGCCGGCAGGGATTCAGATACGCAGTATTTT. Encoded protein: CASSVEAGRDSDTQYF.

This clone was seen once. V gene TRBV7-8 combines with J gene TRBJ2-2; no clear D gene. V lost 2 bases and J lost 5, with 6 bases in between. Germline V gene data show CDR1 as SGHVS and CDR2 as FQNEAQ. The CDR3 is made up of 13 amino acids. DNA of the CDR3: TGTGCCAGCAGCTTAATTAGGACCGGGGAGCTGTTTTTT. It yields the protein CASSLIRTGELFF. Complete variable domain (other parts from reference TRBV7-8 and TRBJ2-2): GAGVSQSPRYKVAKRGQDVALRCDPISGHVSLFWYQQALGQGPEFLTYFQNEAQLDKSGLPSDRFFAERPEGSVSTLKIQRTQQEDSAVYLCASSLIRTGELFFGEGSRLTVL.

This rearrangement joins TRBV10-3 to TRBJ1-2; D unresolved. The CDR3 contains 14 residues. CDR1 is ENHRY and CDR2 is SYGVKD in the germline V gene. V shed 0 bases and J shed 8 bases, with 13 bases lying between them. The CDR3 loop reads CAISESLIPEGYTF. The CDR3 region has the DNA TGTGCCATCAGTGAGTCGCTGATCCCAGAGGGCTACACCTTC.

V and J are TRBV7-9 and TRBJ1-1, with D tentatively TRBD1 (6 bases). The CDR3 runs to 15 residues. Germline CDR1 and CDR2: SEHNR and FQNEAQ (reference sequence). V was pared by 0 bases and J by 8 bases, with 16 bases between. Here the CDR3 reads CASSLAGGGLKEAFF. CDR3 in DNA: TGTGCCAGCAGCTTAGCAGGCGGGGGGCTTAAAGAAGCTTTCTTT. Complete variable domain (other parts from reference TRBV7-9 and TRBJ1-1): DTGVSQNPRHKITKRGQNVTFRCDPISEHNRLYWYRQTLGQGPEFLTYFQNEAQLEKSRLLSDRFSAERPKGSFSTLEIQRTEQGDSAMYLCASSLAGGGLKEAFFGQGTRLTVV.

J is TRBJ1-1 and V is TRBV6-5; D gene ambiguous. This CDR3 contains 12 residues. V was shortened by 10 bases and J by 4 bases, with 13 bases between the two germline ends. The germline V gene encodes CDR1 MNHEY and CDR2 SVGAGI. This chain's CDR3 is CATKSGITEAFF. CDR3 coding DNA: TGTGCCACCAAATCTGGGATCACTGAAGCTTTCTTT.

V is TRBV6-1 and J is TRBJ1-6; 9 bases fit TRBD1. This CDR3 comprises 15 residues. Trimming at V came to 6 bases and at J to 6 bases, leaving 6 bases not matched to a gene. CDR1 and CDR2 (germline): MNHNS, SASEGT. The CDR3 reads CASRDRDRANSPLHF. The CDR3 nucleotides are TGTGCCAGCAGGGACCGGGACAGGGCTAATTCACCCCTCCACTTT.

V is TRBV11-2 and J is TRBJ1-6; D perhaps matches TRBD1 (5 bases). V was pared by 5 bases and J by 9 bases, with 11 bases between. CDR1 SGHAT and CDR2 FQNNGV come from the germline V gene. The CDR3 is 13 residues long. CDR3 residues: CASSVPTGSPLHF. CDR3 DNA sequence: TGTGCCAGCAGCGTACCAACAGGTTCACCCCTCCACTTT.

This chain uses TRBV2 with TRBJ1-2; 10 bases are shared with TRBD1. From germline, CDR1 is SNHLY and CDR2 FYNNEI. The CDR3 is 13 residues long. Trimming took 5 bases from V and 7 from J; bases not matched to a gene: 4. The DNA of the CDR3 is TGTGCCAGCAGTAGACAGGGGGCGGCTGGCTACACCTTC. Translated: CASSRQGAAGYTF.

The J gene is TRBJ2-5, the V gene TRBV5-1, with TRBD2 as a possible D gene (6 bases). The CDR3 runs 13 residues. Germline CDR1 is SGHRS and CDR2 is YFSETQ. V was trimmed by 6 bases and J by 5 bases, leaving 14 bases between them. As DNA, the CDR3 is TGCGCCAGCACTCTGGCGGAGGGGGAGACCCAGTACTTC. Its protein product is CASTLAEGETQYF.

A word on this clone: Distinct nucleotide sequences in the sample also encode this CDR3. The chain links TRBV6-5 to TRBJ2-7; 10 bases are shared with TRBD1. V lost 6 bases and J lost 4; bases outside the gene matches: 3. This CDR3 is built from 13 residues. Germline CDR1 MNHEY, CDR2 SVGAGI. The CDR3 spells CASRRDRGYEQYF. CDR3 DNA: TGTGCCAGCAGGCGGGACAGGGGATACGAGCAGTACTTC.

The chain uses TRBV29-1 and TRBJ1-2, with a tentative D call TRBD1 (6 bases). V was clipped by 3 bases and J by 7 bases, with 9 bases between them. Per the germline V gene, CDR1 is SQVTM and CDR2 is ANQGSEA. This CDR3 contains 11 residues. CDR3 region: CSVEGAGGYTF. CDR3 DNA sequence: TGCAGCGTTGAGGGGGCAGGTGGCTACACCTTC.

V usage is TRBV30 and J usage is TRBJ2-2; D not resolved. Germline CDR1 and CDR2: GTSNPN and SVGIG (reference sequence). V was cut by 2 bases and J by 5 bases, with 9 bases left in between. The CDR3 is made up of 13 amino acids. The CDR3, as DNA: TGTGCCTGGAGTTTGACGGCAACCGGGGAGCTGTTTTTT. Translating gives CAWSLTATGELFF.

The sample holds a few counts of this clone. The chain couples TRBV10-3 to TRBJ1-1; D call uncertain. V shed 8 bases and J shed 4 bases, with 14 bases lying between them. The CDR3 has 13 amino acids. The germline V gene encodes CDR1 ENHRY and CDR2 SYGVKD. DNA for the CDR3: TGTGCCATCCCACATGGTCCTGGCACTGAAGCTTTCTTT. The encoded protein is CAIPHGPGTEAFF.

The V call is TRBV16, the J call TRBJ1-1; the D gene is possibly TRBD1 (6 bases). The length of the CDR3 is 13 residues. CDR1 is KGHSY, CDR2 FQNENV, per germline. Trimming pared 0 bases from V and 9 bases from J, leaving 11 bases between. The CDR3 loop is CASSQSRGGKAFF. The CDR3 DNA is TGTGCCAGCAGCCAATCAAGAGGGGGTAAAGCTTTCTTT.

The J gene is TRBJ2-7, the V gene TRBV29-1; 7 nucleotides match TRBD2. In germline, CDR1 is SQVTM, CDR2 ANQGSEA. The trim removed 4 bases at V and 0 bases at J, leaving 15 bases unmatched. The CDR3 runs to 17 residues. CDR3 amino acids: CSVVGGGVAFSSYEQYF. The CDR3 DNA reads TGCAGCGTTGTGGGGGGGGGAGTAGCGTTTAGCTCCTACGAGCAGTACTTC.

This clone was observed a single time. The chain recombines TRBV7-8 with TRBJ2-7, with a possible D match to TRBD2 (5 bases). Germline CDR1 reads SGHVS; CDR2 reads FQNEAQ. The CDR3 runs to 16 residues. V lost 0 bases, J lost 3 bases, and 15 bases lay in between. This CDR3 reads CASSLAPPGSDYEQYF. The CDR3 region has the DNA TGTGCCAGCAGCTTAGCTCCCCCGGGGTCGGACTACGAGCAGTACTTC.

This clone has more than one count but fewer than ten. This sequence joins TRBV5-1 and TRBJ2-1, with D maybe TRBD2 (6 bases). V was cut by 4 bases and J by 9 bases, with 14 bases left in between. The CDR3 runs 13 residues. CDR1 SGHRS and CDR2 YFSETQ come from the germline V gene. CDR3: CASSTATSFEQFF. DNA of the CDR3: TGCGCCAGCAGCACAGCTACTAGCTTTGAGCAGTTCTTC.

The chain has TRBV5-4 and TRBJ2-7, with 8 positions matching TRBD1. The CDR3 is 14 amino acids. The V gene's germline CDR1 is SGHNT and CDR2 YYREEE (reference sequence). With 9 bases clipped from V and 3 bases from J, the junction kept 11 bases outside the gene matches. The CDR3 loop is CATHTQGAVYEQYF. CDR3 coding DNA: TGTGCCACTCATACTCAGGGGGCGGTCTACGAGCAGTACTTC.

The V and J genes are TRBV5-6 and TRBJ2-5, with D maybe TRBD2 (5 bases). The V and J ends lost 0 bases and 6 bases respectively, with 12 bases between them. The CDR3 extends over 14 amino acids. Per germline, CDR1 SGHDT and CDR2 YYEEEE. In nucleotides, the CDR3 is TGTGCCAGCAGCTTGGGAGGGTCCGGGAAGACCCAGTACTTC. The encoded protein is CASSLGGSGKTQYF.

The J gene is TRBJ1-3, the V gene TRBV7-6; unclear D gene. This CDR3 is built from 13 residues. Germline CDR1 is SGHVS and CDR2 is FNYEAQ. V lost 5 bases and J lost 4, with 9 bases in between. Here the CDR3 DNA reads TGTGCCAGCAGCCCCGCACCCGGAAACACCATATATTTT. Translation gives CASSPAPGNTIYF.

The rearrangement uses TRBV28 and TRBJ1-2; a weak D match, TRBD1 (5 bases). The CDR3 runs 14 residues. Between the trimmed V and J ends, which lost 5 bases and 6 bases, there was a span of 16 bases. The V gene's germline CDR1 is MDHEN and CDR2 SYDVKM. The DNA of the CDR3 is TGTGCCAGCAGTCCCCTGGGCAGGGCCGATGGCTACACCTTC. Encoded protein: CASSPLGRADGYTF.

V is TRBV4-2 and J is TRBJ2-3; D is perhaps TRBD1 or TRBD2 (5 bases each). The CDR3 is made up of 15 amino acids. Germline-derived CDR1 and CDR2 are LGHNA and YNFKEQ. Trimming left V 1 base short and J 5 bases short, with 13 bases between. CDR3 sequence: CASSQVRGPRDTQYF. The CDR3 nucleotides read TGTGCCAGCAGCCAAGTTCGGGGCCCACGAGATACGCAGTATTTT.

The chain couples TRBV6-1 to TRBJ1-5; D is undetermined. The CDR3 length is 13 residues. The germline gives CDR1 MNHNS, CDR2 SASEGT. V lost 5 bases and J lost 2, with 7 bases in between. CDR3 protein: CASSIRGNQPQHF. The CDR3 region has the DNA TGTGCCAGCAGTATAAGGGGCAATCAGCCCCAGCATTTT.

The chain carries TRBV5-1 and TRBJ1-1; no definite D call. The V end lost 4 bases, the J end lost 1 base, and 11 bases lay between the germline ends. Germline-derived CDR1 and CDR2 are SGHRS and YFSETQ. This CDR3 region has 14 residues. CDR3: CASSTIPRNTEAFF. CDR3 DNA sequence: TGCGCCAGCAGCACCATCCCAAGGAACACTGAAGCTTTCTTT.

The chain links TRBV27 to TRBJ2-7; TRBD2 is a possible D gene (7 bases). The CDR3 loop spans 12 amino acids. Trimming cost V 6 bases and J 2 bases, with 8 bases left between them. CDR1 is MNHEY and CDR2 is SMNVEV in the germline V gene (reference sequence). As DNA, the CDR3 is TGTGCCAGCAGCGGGGGGCCCTACGAGCAGTACTTC. Translating gives CASSGGPYEQYF.